The clone carrying this TCR beta chain was counted between two and nine times. What it recognizes is unknown. Trimming shortened V by 0 bases and J by 6 bases, and 3 bases separated the two germline ends. Germline V gene sequence: CDR1 SGHDT, CDR2 YYEEEE. The CDR3 runs to 12 residues. The source of the sample is a study of early T cells in non-severe SARS-CoV-2 infection. Study-level results: Lookups in VDJdb leaned toward anti-spike CD8 responses and missed private and CD4 specificities.

The TCR library protocol attached unique molecular identifiers to the individual cDNA molecules. Using its own MiXCR run on the 5' RACE reads, TCRdb lists one record per CDR3 protein. The sample contains under 85,000 distinct CDR3 sequences, over 10% of which appear only once. The receptor was derived from an adult who was a healthcare worker with PCR-confirmed SARS-CoV-2 infection or an uninfected control (not recorded which). The chain has TRBV5-6 and TRBJ2-2; D not certain. The sequencing input was whole blood. The CDR3, as DNA: TGTGCCAGCAGCTTGGAAGCCGGGGAGCTGTTTTTT. Encoded protein: CASSLEAGELFF.